This TCR beta chain was observed in a study of a mutant IDH1 vaccine in newly diagnosed glioma. Generated by immunoSEQ multiplex PCR, the TCRdb table keeps only in-frame clones and is missing some. The table has over 80,000 clones, around four fifths seen once. Study-level findings and limits: Apparently unrelated to pseudoprogression were changes in the top peripheral T cell clonotypes. Among all patients, vaccine-induced immune responses occurred in 85% to 95%.

Indicated time point: week 47, end of study. Vaccine doses each comprised 300 ug of mutant IDH1 20-mer peptide, with topical imiquimod. Looked up from germline, CDR1 is SGHRS and CDR2 is YFSETQ. V lost 0 bases to trimming and J lost 8 bases, with 9 bases between them. The CDR3 covers 13 residues. Note on this clone: The target antigen is unknown.

The receptor was derived from a man in his forties with glioma. Material: PBMCs, obtained from a glioma patient whose treatment included an IDH1 peptide vaccine. The chain recombines TRBV5-1 with TRBJ2-1; D is unclear. The CDR3 here is CASSLVWGDEQFF. Written as DNA, the CDR3 is TGCGCCAGCAGCTTGGTGTGGGGTGATGAGCAGTTCTTC.